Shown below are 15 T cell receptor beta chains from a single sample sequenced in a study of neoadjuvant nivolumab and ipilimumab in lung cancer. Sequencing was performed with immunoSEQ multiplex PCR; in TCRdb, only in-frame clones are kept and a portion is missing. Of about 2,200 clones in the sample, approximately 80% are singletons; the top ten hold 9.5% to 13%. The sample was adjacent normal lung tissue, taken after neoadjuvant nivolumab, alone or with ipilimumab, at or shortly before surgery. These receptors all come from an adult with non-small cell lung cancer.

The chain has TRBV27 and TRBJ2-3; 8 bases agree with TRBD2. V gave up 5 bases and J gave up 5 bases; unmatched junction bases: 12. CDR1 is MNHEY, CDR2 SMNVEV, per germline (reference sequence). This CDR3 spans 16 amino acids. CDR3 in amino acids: CASSPGPGLGGDTQYF. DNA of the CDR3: TGTGCCAGCAGTCCGGGACCGGGACTAGGGGGAGATACGCAGTATTTT.

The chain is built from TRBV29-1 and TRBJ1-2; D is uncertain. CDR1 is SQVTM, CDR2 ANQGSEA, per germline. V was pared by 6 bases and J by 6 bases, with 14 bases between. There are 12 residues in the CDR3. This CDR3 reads CSVANGGNGYTF. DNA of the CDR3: TGCAGCGTCGCCAATGGAGGGAATGGCTACACCTTC. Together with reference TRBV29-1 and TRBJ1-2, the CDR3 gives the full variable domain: SAVISQKPSRDICQRGTSLTIQCQVDSQVTMMFWYRQQPGQSLTLIATANQGSEATYESGFVIDKFPISRPNLTFSTLTVSNMSPEDSSIYLCSVANGGNGYTFGSGTRLTVV.

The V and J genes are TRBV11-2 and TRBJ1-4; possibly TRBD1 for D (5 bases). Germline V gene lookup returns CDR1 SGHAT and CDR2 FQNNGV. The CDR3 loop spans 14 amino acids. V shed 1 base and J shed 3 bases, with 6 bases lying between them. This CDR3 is CASSLGQPNEKLFF. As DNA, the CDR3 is TGTGCCAGCAGCTTAGGACAGCCTAATGAAAAACTGTTTTTT.

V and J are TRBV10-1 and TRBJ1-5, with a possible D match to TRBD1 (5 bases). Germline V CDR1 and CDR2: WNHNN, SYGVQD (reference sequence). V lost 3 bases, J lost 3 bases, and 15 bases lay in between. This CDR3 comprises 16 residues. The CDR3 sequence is CASSDPWDGNNQPQHF. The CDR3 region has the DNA TGCGCCAGCAGTGACCCCTGGGACGGGAACAATCAGCCCCAGCATTTT.

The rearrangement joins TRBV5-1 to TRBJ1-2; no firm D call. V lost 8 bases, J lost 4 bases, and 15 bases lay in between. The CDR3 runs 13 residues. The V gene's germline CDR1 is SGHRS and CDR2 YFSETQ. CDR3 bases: TGCGCCAGTGATGAGGGAAGAGGCTATGGCTACACCTTC. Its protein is CASDEGRGYGYTF.

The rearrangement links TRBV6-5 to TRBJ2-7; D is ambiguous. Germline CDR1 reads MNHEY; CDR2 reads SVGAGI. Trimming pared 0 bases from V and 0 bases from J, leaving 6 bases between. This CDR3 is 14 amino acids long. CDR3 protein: CASSYSPFSYEQYF. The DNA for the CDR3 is TGTGCCAGCAGTTACTCTCCATTCTCCTACGAGCAGTACTTC.

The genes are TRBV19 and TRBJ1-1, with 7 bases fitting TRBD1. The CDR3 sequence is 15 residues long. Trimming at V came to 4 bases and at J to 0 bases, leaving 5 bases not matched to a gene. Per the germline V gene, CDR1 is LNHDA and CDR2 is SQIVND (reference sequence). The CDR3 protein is CASSNRTGMNTEAFF. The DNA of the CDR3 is TGTGCCAGTAGTAACCGGACAGGAATGAACACTGAAGCTTTCTTT.

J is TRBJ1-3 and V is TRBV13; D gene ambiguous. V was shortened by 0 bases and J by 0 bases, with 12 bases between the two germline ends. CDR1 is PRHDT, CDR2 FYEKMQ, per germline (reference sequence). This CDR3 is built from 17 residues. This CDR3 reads CASSLGTSLGSGNTIYF. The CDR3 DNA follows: TGTGCCAGCAGCTTAGGAACTTCGTTAGGCTCTGGAAACACCATATATTTT.

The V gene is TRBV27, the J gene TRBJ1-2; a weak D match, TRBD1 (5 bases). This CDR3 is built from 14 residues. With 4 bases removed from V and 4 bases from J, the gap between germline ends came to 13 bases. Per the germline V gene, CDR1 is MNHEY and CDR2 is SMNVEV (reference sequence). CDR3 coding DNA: TGTGCCAGCAGTTATCTAGGGGCAGCCTATGGCTACACCTTC. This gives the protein CASSYLGAAYGYTF.

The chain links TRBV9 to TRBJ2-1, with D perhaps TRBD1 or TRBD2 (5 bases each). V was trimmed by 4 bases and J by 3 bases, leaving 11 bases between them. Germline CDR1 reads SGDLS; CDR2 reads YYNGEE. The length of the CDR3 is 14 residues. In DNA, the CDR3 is TGTGCCAGCAGCAGGGACCTCAGCTACAATGAGCAGTTCTTC. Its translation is CASSRDLSYNEQFF.

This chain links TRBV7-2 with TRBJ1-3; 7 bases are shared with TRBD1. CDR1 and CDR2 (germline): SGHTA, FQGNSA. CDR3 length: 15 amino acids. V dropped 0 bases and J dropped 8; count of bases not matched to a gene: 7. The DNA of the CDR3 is TGTGCCAGCAGCTTAGCCTCGCAGGGGGTATACACCATATATTTT. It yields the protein CASSLASQGVYTIYF.

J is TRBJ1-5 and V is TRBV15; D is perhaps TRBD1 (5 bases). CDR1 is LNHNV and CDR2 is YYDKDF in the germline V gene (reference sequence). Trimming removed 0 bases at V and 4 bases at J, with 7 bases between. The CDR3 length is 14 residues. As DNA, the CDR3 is TGTGCCACCAGCAGAGATCAGGGTAATCAGCCCCAGCATTTT. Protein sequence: CATSRDQGNQPQHF. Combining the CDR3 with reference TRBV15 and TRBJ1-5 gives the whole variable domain DAMVIQNPRYQVTQFGKPVTLSCSQTLNHNVMYWYQQKSSQAPKLLFHYYDKDFNNEADTPDNFQSRRPNTSFCFLDIRSPGLGDTAMYLCATSRDQGNQPQHFGDGTRLSIL.

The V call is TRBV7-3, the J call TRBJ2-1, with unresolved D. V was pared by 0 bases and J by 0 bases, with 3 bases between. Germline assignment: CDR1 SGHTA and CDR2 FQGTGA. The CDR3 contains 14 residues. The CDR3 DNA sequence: TGTGCCAGCAGCTTAACAGGCTCCTACAATGAGCAGTTCTTC. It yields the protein CASSLTGSYNEQFF.

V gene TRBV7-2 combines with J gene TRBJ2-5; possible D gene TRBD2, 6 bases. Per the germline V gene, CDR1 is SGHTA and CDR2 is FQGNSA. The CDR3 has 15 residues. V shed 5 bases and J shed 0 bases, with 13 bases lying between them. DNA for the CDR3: TGTGCCAGCAGCCGCGGGACGGCCTACCAAGAGACCCAGTACTTC. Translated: CASSRGTAYQETQYF.

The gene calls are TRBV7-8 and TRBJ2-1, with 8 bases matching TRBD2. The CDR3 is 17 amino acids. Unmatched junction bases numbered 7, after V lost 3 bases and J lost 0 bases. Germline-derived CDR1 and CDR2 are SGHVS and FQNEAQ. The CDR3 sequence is CASSLGALAGSYNEQFF. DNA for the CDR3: TGTGCCAGCAGCTTGGGGGCCCTAGCGGGCTCCTACAATGAGCAGTTCTTC. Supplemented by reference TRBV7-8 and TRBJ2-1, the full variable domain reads GAGVSQSPRYKVAKRGQDVALRCDPISGHVSLFWYQQALGQGPEFLTYFQNEAQLDKSGLPSDRFFAERPEGSVSTLKIQRTQQEDSAVYLCASSLGALAGSYNEQFFGPGTRLTVL.